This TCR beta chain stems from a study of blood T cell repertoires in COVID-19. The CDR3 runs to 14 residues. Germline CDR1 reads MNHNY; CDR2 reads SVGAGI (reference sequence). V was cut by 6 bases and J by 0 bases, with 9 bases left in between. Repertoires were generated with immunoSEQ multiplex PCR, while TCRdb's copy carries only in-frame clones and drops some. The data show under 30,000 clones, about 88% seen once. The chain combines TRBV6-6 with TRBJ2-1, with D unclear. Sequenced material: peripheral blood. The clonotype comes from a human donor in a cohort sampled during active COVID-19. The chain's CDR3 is CASRGPSSYNEQFF. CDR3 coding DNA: TGTGCCAGCAGGGGCCCGTCCTCCTACAATGAGCAGTTCTTC.